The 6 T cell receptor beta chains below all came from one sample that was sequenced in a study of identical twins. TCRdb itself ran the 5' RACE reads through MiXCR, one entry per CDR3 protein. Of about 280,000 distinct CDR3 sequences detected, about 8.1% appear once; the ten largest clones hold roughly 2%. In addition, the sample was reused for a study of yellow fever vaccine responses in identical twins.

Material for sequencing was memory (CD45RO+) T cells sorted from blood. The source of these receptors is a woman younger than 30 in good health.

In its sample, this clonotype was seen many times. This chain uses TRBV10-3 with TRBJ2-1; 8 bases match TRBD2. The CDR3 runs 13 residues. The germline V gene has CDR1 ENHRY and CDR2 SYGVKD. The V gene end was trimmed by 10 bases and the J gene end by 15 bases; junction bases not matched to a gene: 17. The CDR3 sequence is CATTPGLEDGLFF. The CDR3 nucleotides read TGTGCCACAACCCCGGGACTAGAGGACGGACTGTTCTTC.

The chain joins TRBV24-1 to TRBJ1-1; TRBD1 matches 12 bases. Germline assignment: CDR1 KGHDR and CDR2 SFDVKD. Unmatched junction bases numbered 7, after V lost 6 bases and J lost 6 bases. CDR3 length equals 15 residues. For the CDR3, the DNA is TGTGCCACCAGTCCGGGACAGGGGGCGGGGTCTGAAGCTTTCTTT. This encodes CATSPGQGAGSEAFF.

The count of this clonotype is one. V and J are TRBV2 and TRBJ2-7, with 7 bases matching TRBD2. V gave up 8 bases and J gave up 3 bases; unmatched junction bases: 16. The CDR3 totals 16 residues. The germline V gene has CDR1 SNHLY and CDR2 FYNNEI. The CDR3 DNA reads TGTGCCAGCGGCGTTAGAGGCGGGAGCCCCGTCTACGAGCAGTACTTC. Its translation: CASGVRGGSPVYEQYF.

DNA for the CDR3: TGCAGCCTCCGGGACAGAGAGACCCAGTACTTC. It codes for CSLRDRETQYF. The gene calls are TRBV20-1 and TRBJ2-5, with TRBD1 matching 7 bases. Germline CDR1 DFQATT, CDR2 SNEGSKA (reference sequence). The CDR3 extends over 11 amino acids.

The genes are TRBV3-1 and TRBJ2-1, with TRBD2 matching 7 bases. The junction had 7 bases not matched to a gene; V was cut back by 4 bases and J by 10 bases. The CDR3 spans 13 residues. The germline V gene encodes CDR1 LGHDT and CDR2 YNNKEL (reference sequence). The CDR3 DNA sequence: TGTGCCAGCAGCCCAGAGTGGGGGGGGGAGCAGTTCTTC. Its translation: CASSPEWGGEQFF.

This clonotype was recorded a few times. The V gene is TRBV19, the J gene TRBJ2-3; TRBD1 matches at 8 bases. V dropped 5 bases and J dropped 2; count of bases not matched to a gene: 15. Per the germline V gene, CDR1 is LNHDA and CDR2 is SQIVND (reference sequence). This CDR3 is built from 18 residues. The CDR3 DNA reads TGTGCCAGTAGTTTCTTAGGGACAGGTTCCTCCTCCACAGATACGCAGTATTTT. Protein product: CASSFLGTGSSSTDTQYF.